These T cell receptor beta chains were read from a single sample in a study of OX40 agonist ivuxolimab in advanced cancers. Assay used: immunoSEQ multiplex PCR; TCRdb lists only in-frame clones, some missing. The sample yields about 88,000 clones, 87% seen once. Sequenced material: CD4+ or CD8+ T cells sorted from blood, taken in a trial of the OX40 agonist ivuxolimab. The receptors come from an adult with an advanced solid tumor such as melanoma, head and neck, liver or kidney cancer. Each CDR3 is given with its conserved first and last residue. The order of the fields is J gene, V gene, D gene, clone size, CDR3 protein, CDR3 DNA. The D gene is left open where the match is weak. Not all rows give a size; the values are once, few, many and, for expanded clones, a class.

TRBJ2-1	TRBV11-3	TRBD1	NA	CASSLEVQGVNEQFF	TGTGCCAGCAGCTTAGAAGTACAGGGGGTTAATGAGCAGTTCTTC
TRBJ2-1	TRBV7-3	TRBD1	NA	CASSPPGGSYNEQFF	TGTGCCAGCAGCCCACCAGGGGGCTCCTACAATGAGCAGTTCTTC
TRBJ2-7	TRBV5-1	TRBD1	NA	CASSPRGSDYEQYF	TGCGCCAGCAGCCCCAGGGGGTCCGATTACGAGCAGTACTTC
TRBJ2-1	TRBV15	NA	NA	CATSRGGQSSYNEQFF	TGTGCCACCAGCAGAGGAGGGCAGAGCTCCTACAATGAGCAGTTCTTC
TRBJ2-5	TRBV5-8	TRBD1	NA	CASSLGDRETETQYF	TGTGCCAGCAGCTTAGGGGACAGGGAGACAGAGACCCAGTACTTC
TRBJ2-5	TRBV5-5	NA	NA	CASSFPAPQGETQYF	TGTGCCAGCAGCTTCCCCGCCCCTCAAGGGGAGACCCAGTACTTC
TRBJ1-2	TRBV5-1	NA	NA	CASSWGERGAYGYTF	TGCGCCAGCAGCTGGGGCGAGCGGGGGGCTTACGGCTACACCTTC
TRBJ1-2	TRBV9	NA	NA	CASSVVEGVGVSGGYTF	TGTGCCAGCAGCGTAGTTGAGGGGGTCGGGGTATCTGGTGGCTACACCTTC
TRBJ1-5	TRBV7-8	TRBD1	NA	CASSLEGALNQPQHF	TGTGCCAGCAGCTTAGAGGGGGCTCTGAATCAGCCCCAGCATTTT
TRBJ1-1	TRBV6-6	TRBD1	NA	CASRLTGENTEAFF	TGTGCCAGCAGACTTACAGGGGAGAACACTGAAGCTTTCTTT
TRBJ2-4	TRBV11-2	TRBD2	NA	CASSWASGRDIQYF	TGTGCCAGCAGCTGGGCTAGCGGGCGGGACATTCAGTACTTC
TRBJ2-7	TRBV6-5	TRBD1	NA	CAKTGVVWDEQYF	TGTGCCAAGACAGGGGTTGTTTGGGACGAGCAGTACTTC
TRBJ2-1	TRBV18	TRBD1	NA	CASSPRDRGNEQFF	TGTGCCAGCTCACCACGGGACAGGGGCAATGAGCAGTTCTTC
TRBJ2-7	TRBV6-5	NA	once	CASTRRDEQYF	TGTGCCAGCACCCGAAGGGACGAGCAGTACTTC
TRBJ2-7	TRBV6-1	TRBD2	once	CASSALSGRAHEQYF	TGTGCCAGCAGTGCTCTTAGCGGGAGGGCCCACGAGCAGTACTTC
TRBJ1-1	TRBV9	NA	NA	CASSEGRPFGEAFF	TGTGCCAGCAGCGAGGGGAGGCCCTTTGGGGAAGCTTTCTTT
TRBJ1-1	TRBV27	NA	NA	CASSTYTGEAFF	TGTGCCAGCAGTACCTACACAGGTGAAGCTTTCTTT
TRBJ1-2	TRBV6-1	NA	few	CASSESPDRIHTF	TGTGCCAGCAGTGAAAGCCCCGACAGGATTCACACCTTC
TRBJ2-5	TRBV19	TRBD1	NA	CASSTDRDAETQYF	TGTGCCAGTAGTACTGACAGGGATGCAGAGACCCAGTACTTC
TRBJ2-7	TRBV4-2	NA	NA	CASSQGDSYEQYF	TGTGCCAGCAGCCAAGGAGATTCTTACGAGCAGTACTTC
TRBJ2-5	TRBV25-1	TRBD2	NA	CASSAGLLTSGREETQYF	TGTGCCAGCAGTGCTGGGCTCCTTACTAGCGGGAGGGAAGAGACCCAGTACTTC
TRBJ2-2	TRBV19	TRBD1	NA	CASSVTGGLTGELFF	TGTGCCAGTAGTGTGACAGGGGGTTTGACCGGGGAGCTGTTTTTT
TRBJ2-7	TRBV5-5	NA	few	CASSSGPGTYEQYF	TGTGCCAGCAGTTCGGGTCCGGGCACCTACGAGCAGTACTTC
TRBJ1-3	TRBV19	NA	once	CARFTPGLRNTIYF	TGTGCCAGGTTCACCCCGGGACTGAGAAACACCATATATTTT
TRBJ1-1	TRBV6-1	NA	NA	CASSERTATEAFF	TGTGCCAGCAGTGAGAGGACAGCTACTGAAGCTTTCTTT
TRBJ2-7	TRBV10-3	NA	few	CAISESTGSHEQYF	TGTGCCATCAGTGAGTCAACAGGTTCCCACGAGCAGTACTTC
TRBJ2-1	TRBV2	TRBD1	NA	CASSARGISYNEQFF	TGTGCCAGCAGTGCCAGGGGGATATCCTACAATGAGCAGTTCTTC
TRBJ2-2	TRBV7-2	NA	few	CASSPRATGELFF	TGTGCCAGCAGCCCAAGGGCCACCGGGGAGCTGTTTTTT
TRBJ2-2	TRBV7-6	TRBD2	NA	CASSAGLAGGSGELFF	TGTGCCAGCAGCGCGGGACTAGCGGGAGGTTCCGGGGAGCTGTTTTTT
TRBJ2-5	TRBV29-1	TRBD1	NA	CSAWRRGREETQYF	TGCAGCGCCTGGCGCAGGGGGCGCGAGGAGACCCAGTACTTC
TRBJ2-5	TRBV5-4	TRBD1	NA	CASSPTGAETQYF	TGTGCCAGCAGCCCCACAGGGGCTGAGACCCAGTACTTC
TRBJ2-3	TRBV6-1	NA	NA	CASSGGAYPDNSQYF	TGTGCCAGCAGTGGTGGGGCATATCCGGACAACTCGCAGTATTTT
TRBJ2-1	TRBV19	TRBD2	NA	CASSSAGVYNEQFF	TGTGCCAGTAGTTCAGCGGGAGTCTACAATGAGCAGTTCTTC
TRBJ2-7	TRBV6-5	TRBD2	NA	CASRVGLANTYEQYF	TGTGCCAGCAGGGTCGGACTAGCGAATACCTACGAGCAGTACTTC
TRBJ2-5	TRBV2	TRBD2	NA	CASSLPGLAGVGVETQYF	TGTGCCAGCAGTCTTCCGGGACTAGCGGGGGTAGGGGTAGAGACCCAGTACTTC
TRBJ2-5	TRBV6-4	NA	once	CASSDEPWETQYF	TGTGCCAGCAGTGACGAACCCTGGGAGACCCAGTACTTC
TRBJ2-2	TRBV16	NA	NA	CASSQSRSASNTGELFF	TGTGCCAGCAGCCAATCTCGATCGGCCTCAAACACCGGGGAGCTGTTTTTT
TRBJ2-7	TRBV7-6	TRBD1	NA	CASSLAVDRAKNF	TGTGCCAGCAGCTTAGCGGTGGACAGGGCCAAAAACTTC
TRBJ1-5	TRBV7-8	NA	NA	CASSLGRRGAGGNQPQHF	TGTGCCAGCAGCTTAGGGCGGCGAGGGGCGGGTGGCAATCAGCCCCAGCATTTT
TRBJ2-7	TRBV7-3	NA	NA	CASRLGTVADEQYF	TGTGCCAGCAGGCTAGGGACGGTGGCGGACGAGCAGTACTTC
TRBJ1-1	TRBV2	NA	NA	CASRVLRDTEAFF	TGTGCCAGCAGGGTTCTGCGAGACACTGAAGCTTTCTTT
TRBJ2-2	TRBV19	NA	NA	CASSIAAGYNTGELFF	TGTGCCAGTAGTATAGCGGCGGGTTATAACACCGGGGAGCTGTTTTTT
TRBJ2-1	TRBV9	TRBD2	few	CASSVGAASGSWGSSYNEQFF	TGTGCCAGCAGCGTGGGGGCCGCTAGCGGGAGTTGGGGAAGCTCCTACAATGAGCAGTTCTTC
TRBJ1-6	TRBV4-2	TRBD1	NA	CASSHEQGASYNSPLHF	TGTGCCAGCAGCCACGAACAGGGGGCGTCCTATAATTCACCCCTCCACTTT
TRBJ1-2	TRBV6-1	NA	NA	CASSPTDNYGYTF	TGTGCCAGCAGCCCGACAGATAACTATGGCTACACCTTC
TRBJ1-4	TRBV10-2	TRBD1	once	CASSEGQVATNEKLFF	TGCGCCAGCAGTGAAGGACAGGTTGCAACTAATGAAAAACTGTTTTTT
TRBJ1-5	TRBV6-1	TRBD1	NA	CASIWTGGSNQPQHF	TGTGCCAGCATCTGGACAGGGGGCTCCAATCAGCCCCAGCATTTT
TRBJ2-7	TRBV18	TRBD1	NA	CASSPGDRYYEQYF	TGTGCCAGCTCACCAGGGGACAGGTACTACGAGCAGTACTTC
TRBJ2-7	TRBV30	NA	NA	CAWSGQEYEQYF	TGTGCCTGGAGTGGACAGGAGTACGAGCAGTACTTC
TRBJ2-7	TRBV20-1	NA	NA	CSAIRGWEQYF	TGCAGTGCTATCAGGGGATGGGAGCAGTACTTC
TRBJ1-1	TRBV30	NA	NA	CAWSKGIQNTEAFF	TGTGCCTGGAGTAAGGGGATACAGAACACTGAAGCTTTCTTT
TRBJ2-5	TRBV2	NA	NA	CASIGAGLGETQYF	TGTGCCAGCATCGGGGCCGGGCTTGGAGAGACCCAGTACTTC
TRBJ2-5	TRBV11-3	NA	NA	CASSLGGRPLETQYF	TGTGCCAGCAGCTTAGGGGGCAGGCCTTTGGAGACCCAGTACTTC
TRBJ1-3	TRBV5-6	NA	NA	CASSLLQTPGNTIYF	TGTGCCAGCAGCTTGCTGCAGACTCCCGGAAACACCATATATTTT
TRBJ1-1	TRBV7-3	TRBD1	few	CASSSQGGGGTEAFF	TGTGCCAGCAGCTCACAGGGAGGGGGCGGCACTGAAGCTTTCTTT